This is a list of T cell receptor beta chains from one sample in a study of cytomegalovirus exposure and HLA in healthy donors. Assay used: immunoSEQ multiplex PCR; TCRdb lists only in-frame clones, some missing. The sample lists roughly 220,000 clones; 85% to 95% were seen once. The sequencing sample was made of PBMCs. The receptors stem from a woman aged 18-29 years in good health and CMV-seronegative. CDR3s include the opening cysteine and the closing phenylalanine or tryptophan. The size entry is marked missing in some rows and otherwise reads once, few, many or a size class.

14,TRBJ2-2,TRBV18,NA,CASRSLAGDGELFF
14,TRBJ1-5,TRBV18,NA,CASSSSIGDQPQHF
15,TRBJ1-1,TRBV4-1,NA,CASSQDAGAFTEAFF
16,TRBJ2-7,TRBV28,few,CASSTRTSGGFYEQYF
15,TRBJ1-1,TRBV19,few,CASSIRQGRNTEAFF
18,TRBJ2-7,TRBV13,NA,CASSSTVLRAGGSYEQYF
16,TRBJ2-2,TRBV9,NA,CASSGSRLTNTGELFF
15,TRBJ2-2,TRBV14,NA,CASSLRLGNTGELFF
12,TRBJ2-2,TRBV19,NA,CASSSLVGELFF
17,TRBJ2-2,TRBV7-2,few,CASSRSGIPIWAGELFF
13,TRBJ2-1,TRBV4-1,NA,CASSPAVVNEQFF
16,TRBJ2-5,TRBV7-3,NA,CASSLIGGGGLETQYF
11,TRBJ1-2,TRBV20-1,NA,CSASSQDGYTF
15,TRBJ2-7,TRBV7-9,NA,CASGHPGQGSYEQYF
15,TRBJ1-2,TRBV30,NA,CAWDSDRGYNYGYTF
15,TRBJ1-3,TRBV19,once,CASSSTGGSGNTIYF
11,TRBJ2-7,TRBV6-1,NA,CASSEGGQGYF
12,TRBJ1-2,TRBV29-1,once,CSVIDRDQGYTF
20,TRBJ2-1,TRBV5-1,NA,CASSLMVAGVSLSSYNEQFF
15,TRBJ1-3,TRBV4-1,NA,CASSPRGGRGNTIYF
17,TRBJ2-1,TRBV4-1,NA,CASSQLNSGPAYNEQFF
15,TRBJ1-2,TRBV6-1,large,CASSEVTGGSGGYTF
14,TRBJ1-1,TRBV2,NA,CASSVGQMNTEAFF
15,TRBJ2-7,TRBV6-1,NA,CASSVRIQGTYEQYF
15,TRBJ2-1,TRBV6-5,NA,CASSYGGQPYNEQFF
12,TRBJ2-3,TRBV4-2,NA,CASSSGTDTQYF
15,TRBJ2-2,TRBV15,NA,CATSRDFPSTGELFF
16,TRBJ2-5,TRBV5-1,NA,CASSLAGTMTIETQYF
15,TRBJ2-1,TRBV7-6,NA,CASSLGQGFYNEQFF
15,TRBJ2-1,TRBV7-9,NA,CASSPGLARVGEQFF
14,TRBJ2-7,TRBV11-3,NA,CASSSRLVTYEQYF
15,TRBJ1-5,TRBV27,NA,CASSSLASSNQPQHF
17,TRBJ2-6,TRBV28,once,CASSLWVGLSGANVLTF
13,TRBJ1-5,TRBV6-6,NA,CASRKDRPQPQHF
13,TRBJ1-2,TRBV6-5,NA,CASGDRENYGYTF
16,TRBJ2-4,TRBV30,NA,CAWSALWSLAKNIQYF
13,TRBJ1-1,TRBV11-3,NA,CASSLGGDTEAFF
13,TRBJ2-7,TRBV9,NA,CASSPSSGYEQYF
13,TRBJ2-7,TRBV7-6,NA,CASSLDGDREVLW
14,TRBJ2-4,TRBV29-1,NA,CSVEGRDRKNIQYF
15,TRBJ1-1,TRBV18,NA,CASSPIAEVNTEAFF
11,TRBJ2-7,TRBV10-3,NA,CAISEAHEQYF
15,TRBJ1-2,TRBV6-5,few,CASSRATGFWHGYTF
15,TRBJ2-1,TRBV5-1,NA,CASSPRDTYYNEQFF
15,TRBJ1-5,TRBV28,NA,CASRETGISNQPQHF
15,TRBJ1-6,TRBV18,NA,CASSPMAAAHSPLHF
13,TRBJ2-1,TRBV6-1,NA,CASSGQGAMKGFF
12,TRBJ2-2,TRBV27,NA,CASGWSTGELFF
15,TRBJ2-2,TRBV7-7,NA,CASRLDTSNTGELFF
15,TRBJ2-5,TRBV7-6,NA,CASSSRGSGQETQYF
14,TRBJ2-1,TRBV6-1,NA,CASNPLTGGNEQFF
13,TRBJ2-7,TRBV7-9,few,CASSYTETYEQYF
15,TRBJ1-5,TRBV7-3,NA,CASSLPTRPGWPQHF
15,TRBJ2-7,TRBV30,few,CAWSVRLAGSYEQYF
14,TRBJ1-1,TRBV28,NA,CASSPHLTSIEAFF
15,TRBJ1-1,TRBV27,NA,CASLRVPFLNTEAFF
12,TRBJ1-2,TRBV7-9,NA,CASSLDRAGYTF